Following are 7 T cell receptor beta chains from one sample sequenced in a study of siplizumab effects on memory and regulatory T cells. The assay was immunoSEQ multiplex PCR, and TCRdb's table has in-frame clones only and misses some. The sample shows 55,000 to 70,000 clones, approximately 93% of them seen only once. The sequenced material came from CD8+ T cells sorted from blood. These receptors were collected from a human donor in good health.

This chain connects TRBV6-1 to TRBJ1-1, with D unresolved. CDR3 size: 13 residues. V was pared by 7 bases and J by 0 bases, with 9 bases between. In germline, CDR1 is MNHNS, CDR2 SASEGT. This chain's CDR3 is CASTGFMNTEAFF. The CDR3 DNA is TGTGCCAGCACGGGGTTTATGAACACTGAAGCTTTCTTT.

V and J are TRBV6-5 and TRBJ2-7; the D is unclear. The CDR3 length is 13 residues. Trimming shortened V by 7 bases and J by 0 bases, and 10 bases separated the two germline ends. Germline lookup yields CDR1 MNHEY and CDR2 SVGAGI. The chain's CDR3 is CASMASDSYEQYF. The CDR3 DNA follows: TGTGCCAGCATGGCCAGCGACTCCTACGAGCAGTACTTC.

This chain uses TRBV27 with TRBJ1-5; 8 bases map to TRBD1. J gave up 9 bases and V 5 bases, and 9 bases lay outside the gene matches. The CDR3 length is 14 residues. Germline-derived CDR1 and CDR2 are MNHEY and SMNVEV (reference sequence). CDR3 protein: CASSTRGQGMPQHF. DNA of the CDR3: TGTGCCAGCAGTACCAGGGGGCAGGGCATGCCCCAGCATTTT.

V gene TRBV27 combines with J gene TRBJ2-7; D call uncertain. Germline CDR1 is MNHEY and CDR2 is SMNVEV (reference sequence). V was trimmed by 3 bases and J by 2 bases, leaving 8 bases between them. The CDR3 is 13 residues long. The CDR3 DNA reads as TGTGCCAGCAGTTTCTCCGCTACCTACGAGCAGTACTTC. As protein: CASSFSATYEQYF.

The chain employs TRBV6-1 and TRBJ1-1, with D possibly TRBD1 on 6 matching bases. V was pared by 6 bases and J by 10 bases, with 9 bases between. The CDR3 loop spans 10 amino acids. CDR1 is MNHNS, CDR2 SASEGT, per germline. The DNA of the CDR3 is TGTGCCAGCAGGGGAGGGGGAGCTTTCTTT. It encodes CASRGGGAFF.

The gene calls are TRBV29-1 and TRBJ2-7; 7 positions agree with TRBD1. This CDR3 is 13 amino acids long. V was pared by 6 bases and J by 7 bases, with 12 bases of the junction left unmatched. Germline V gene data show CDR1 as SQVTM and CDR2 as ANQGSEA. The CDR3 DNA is TGCAGCGTGGACGCCGACAGGGTCGGAGAGCAGTACTTC. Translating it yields CSVDADRVGEQYF.

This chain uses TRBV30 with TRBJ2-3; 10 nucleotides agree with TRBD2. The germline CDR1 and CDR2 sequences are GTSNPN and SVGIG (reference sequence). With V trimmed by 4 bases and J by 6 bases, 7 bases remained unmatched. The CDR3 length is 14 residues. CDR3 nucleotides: TGTGCCTGGAATCTAGCGGGAGATCCTGATACGCAGTATTTT. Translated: CAWNLAGDPDTQYF.